This T cell receptor (beta chain) was observed in a study of OX40 agonist ivuxolimab in advanced cancers. Germline CDR1 reads SEHNR; CDR2 reads FQNEAQ (reference sequence). Trimming took 5 bases from V and 6 from J, leaving 13 bases between them. The CDR3 contains 14 residues. The repertoire was sequenced with immunoSEQ multiplex PCR; TCRdb's copy has only in-frame clones and lacks some. Of some 46,000 clones in the sample, around nine tenths were seen once. The genes are TRBV7-9 and TRBJ2-2; D not certain. The sample was CD4+ or CD8+ T cells sorted from blood, taken in a trial of the OX40 agonist ivuxolimab. The sequence derives from an adult with an advanced solid tumor such as melanoma, head and neck, liver or kidney cancer. CDR3 loop: CASSPNAVPGELFF. CDR3 in DNA: TGTGCCAGCAGCCCTAACGCGGTCCCCGGGGAGCTGTTTTTT.